This T cell receptor (beta chain) was identified during a study of T cell responses to AZD1222 COVID-19 vaccine (dated by TCRdb to about 2021). Regarding the study in general: AZD1222 recipients given second doses at about 4 weeks or at about 12 weeks were pooled, since spike-specific TCR depth and breadth were not found to differ between the two schedules. TCR sequencing was performed for more than 230 trial participants, of whom 207 were given two doses of AZD1222 and 26 were given two doses of MenACWY control vaccine. Trial participants were enrolled by age into subgroups of 18-55, 56-69 and 70-plus years, and around 150, 28 and 57 TCR-sequenced participants, respectively, were included in these subgroups.

Concerning this clone: The antigen this receptor binds is unknown. One base away there is no much larger clone; base qualities are not given.

Taken with the paper, the label for time point translates to: baseline before first vaccination. Vaccinee samples were obtained from the UK trials COV001 and COV002, which included a single-blind randomized controlled phase 2/3 trial of AZD1222 (ChAdOx1 nCoV-19) in healthy adults. For TCRbeta chain sequencing, PBMC samples from trial participants were taken at day 0 and at day 28 after the second dose. The CDR1 and CDR2 encoded by the germline V gene are LGHNA and YNFKEQ. Measured from the cysteine to the phenylalanine, the CDR3 is 15 residues long. Just CDR3 DNA is preserved here, 45 bases in frame from base 1. V is pared back by 4 bases and J by 0 bases, with 12 bases lying between the germline termini. The CDR3 regions of human TCRbeta chains were analyzed by immunosequencing. As for how the authors treated the data: Repertoire TCRs were matched against a reference library of SARS-CoV-2-specific TCRs generated with the MIRA antigen-specificity platform. Breadth was defined as the fraction of unique TCRs that were SARS-CoV-2-associated. Depth was defined as the fraction of total T cells that were SARS-CoV-2-associated. Using the MIRA data, each spike-specific TCR was assigned both to the spike region to which the TCR was reactive and to a CD4 or CD8 class. Log10-transformed breadth and depth values were compared by one-way ANOVA with Sidak's multiple comparisons tests. TCRdb retrieved this table from immuneACCESS and kept in-frame rearrangements only. Not all clones are present; in checked studies, unresolved V genes account for under half, and no reason is known for the remainder. V and J calls plus clone size are reproduced from that table; the DNA served to infer D and trimming. In this sample the table shows about 130,000 clones, about nine tenths of which occur a single time. Of the sample, about a fifth is held by the ten largest clones.

Results and caveats for the whole study, not just this receptor: Because no samples from the day 14 peak response were available, repertoires could be characterized only after the peak T cell response. Reportedly, close to half of the unique spike-specific TCRs recognized epitopes lying outside the regions that are mutated in the B.1.351 and B.1.1.7 variants. After two AZD1222 doses, spike-specific TCR breadth and depth were significantly higher than at day 0 and than in MenACWY recipients. The vaccine-associated CD4 TCRs covered the entire spike protein, and the dominant responses fell in regions 160-218 and 743-854. The 56-69-year group was small, and its depth increase did not reach significance, likely because of low power. Participants were mostly white British, with more females than males. The authors suggested clonal diversity may have been underestimated. Conclusions about previously exposed vaccinees are limited, since just five or six AZD1222 recipients were seropositive for SARS-CoV-2 at baseline.

This material consisted of peripheral blood, taken on day 0 of AZD1222 vaccination. The chain is made from TRBV4-2 and TRBJ1-1; the D gene identity is not certain. This sequence originates from an adult in good health. The DNA sequence is given as TGTGCCAGCAGCCGGTCGAGTGGGTTGAACACTGAAGCTTTCTTT. This translates into CASSRSSGLNTEAFF.